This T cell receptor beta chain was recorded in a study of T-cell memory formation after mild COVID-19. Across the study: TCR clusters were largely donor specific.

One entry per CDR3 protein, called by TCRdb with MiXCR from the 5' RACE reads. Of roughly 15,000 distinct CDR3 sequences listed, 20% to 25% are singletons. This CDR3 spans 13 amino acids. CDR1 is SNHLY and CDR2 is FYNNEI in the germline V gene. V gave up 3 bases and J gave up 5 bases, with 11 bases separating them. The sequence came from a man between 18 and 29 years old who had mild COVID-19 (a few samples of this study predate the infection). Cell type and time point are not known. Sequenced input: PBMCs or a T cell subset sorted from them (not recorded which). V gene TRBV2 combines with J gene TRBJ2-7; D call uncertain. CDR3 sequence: CASSEFPRDEQYV. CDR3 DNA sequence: TGTGCCAGCAGTGAGTTCCCCCGGGACGAGCAGTACGTC.